This T cell receptor (beta chain) was sequenced during a study of a mutant IDH1 vaccine in newly diagnosed glioma. Some clones are missing from TCRdb's copy, which holds only in-frame ones; the method was immunoSEQ multiplex PCR. This sample has under 65,000 clones, with about three quarters found just once. The V segment lost 10 bases and the J segment 1 base; nucleotides outside the gene matches: 9. CDR1 and CDR2 (germline): MNHNS, SASEGT. The CDR3 has 14 amino acids. This sample's time point: baseline, week 1 (first vaccination visit). Treatment of the sample: pre-vaccination baseline after standard-of-care therapy. Donor diagnoses consisted of new WHO grade 3 or 4 IDH1-mutant, ATRX-lost astrocytomas.

This TCR came from a woman aged 35 to 49 with glioma. The chain is built from TRBV6-1 and TRBJ1-1, with 7 positions matching TRBD1. The sample here was PBMCs, taken from a glioma patient treated with radiotherapy, temozolomide or both. The CDR3 reads CATGGGGTNTEAFF. The CDR3 bases are TGTGCCACAGGAGGGGGCGGGACGAACACTGAAGCTTTCTTT.